This T cell receptor beta chain was found in a study of blood T cell repertoires in COVID-19. This table comes from immunoSEQ multiplex PCR, and its TCRdb copy is limited to in-frame clones, with some not included. This table has 150,000 to 200,000 clones, approximately 85% appearing once. This clone was seen just once. V lost 0 bases to trimming and J lost 10 bases; unmatched junction nucleotides: 6. This CDR3 comprises 15 residues. The V gene's germline CDR1 is LGHDT and CDR2 YNNKEL (reference sequence). This clonotype was sampled from a man older than 75 with COVID-19, enrolled during active disease. The gene calls are TRBV3-1 (or the pseudogene TRBV3-2) and TRBJ1-4, with 9 bases aligning to TRBD1. Sequencing was carried out using peripheral blood. The CDR3 reads CASSQEGQGWGKLFF. CDR3 DNA: TGTGCCAGCAGCCAAGAAGGACAGGGGTGGGGAAAACTGTTTTTT.